This section outlines one TCR beta chain sequence together with its context. Its cognate antigen is unknown. This specimen belongs to a study of cytomegalovirus exposure and HLA in healthy donors. Study-level information: When 350 to 400 donors were genotyped, 80% to 90% of them were found to fall in the Caucasian-associated ancestry cluster.

The PCR employed 60 Vbeta primers together with 13 Jbeta primers. Sequencing was performed with immunoSEQ multiplex PCR; in TCRdb, only in-frame clones are kept and a portion is missing. Of 95,000 to 110,000 clones listed, over 65% are singletons. General study findings and limits: Cytomegalovirus status, reportedly, was diagnosed with high specificity and sensitivity by the classifier. Researchers left out some V segments, among them TRBV6-2 and TRBV6-3, as indistinguishable.

Samples came from healthy bone marrow donors. The germline V gene has CDR1 SGHTS and CDR2 YDEGEE. The CDR3 consists of 13 residues. V was pared by 4 bases and J by 1 base, with 8 bases between. The TCR originated in a woman between 40 and 55 years old in good health and CMV-seropositive. The chain is built from TRBV5-8 and TRBJ1-2; D not certain. Material: PBMCs. The CDR3 spells CASSPGFNYGYTF. CDR3 sequence (DNA): TGTGCCAGCAGCCCGGGTTTTAACTATGGCTACACCTTC.